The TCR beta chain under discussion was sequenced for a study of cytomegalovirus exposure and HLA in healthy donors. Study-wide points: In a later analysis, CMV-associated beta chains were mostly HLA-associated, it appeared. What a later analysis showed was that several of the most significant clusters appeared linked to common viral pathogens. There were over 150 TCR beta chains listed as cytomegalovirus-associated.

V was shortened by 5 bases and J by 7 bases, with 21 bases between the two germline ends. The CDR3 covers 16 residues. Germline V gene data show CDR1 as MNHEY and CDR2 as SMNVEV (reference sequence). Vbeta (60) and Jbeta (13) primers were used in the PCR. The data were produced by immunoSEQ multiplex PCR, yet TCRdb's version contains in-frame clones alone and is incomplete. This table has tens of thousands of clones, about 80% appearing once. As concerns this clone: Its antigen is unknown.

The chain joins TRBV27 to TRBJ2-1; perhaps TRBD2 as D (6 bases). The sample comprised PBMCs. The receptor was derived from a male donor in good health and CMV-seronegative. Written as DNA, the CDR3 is TGTGCCAGCAGTCGCCGACTAGGTCAACGGGAAAATGAGCAGTTCTTC. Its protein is CASSRRLGQRENEQFF.